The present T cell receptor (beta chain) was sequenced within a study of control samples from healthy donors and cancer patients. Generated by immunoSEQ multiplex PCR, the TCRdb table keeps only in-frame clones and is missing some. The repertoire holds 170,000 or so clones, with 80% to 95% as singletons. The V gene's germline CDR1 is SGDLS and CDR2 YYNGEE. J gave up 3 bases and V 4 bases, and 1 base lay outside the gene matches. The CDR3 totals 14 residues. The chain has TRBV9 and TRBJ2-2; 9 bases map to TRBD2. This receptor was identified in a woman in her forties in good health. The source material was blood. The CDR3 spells CASSRTSDTGELFF. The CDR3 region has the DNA TGTGCCAGCAGCCGGACTAGCGACACCGGGGAGCTGTTTTTT.